The 23 T cell receptor beta chains below were found in one sample sequenced in a study of hypomethylating agent response in myelodysplastic syndrome. The protocol was immunoSEQ multiplex PCR, while the TCRdb copy is restricted to in-frame clones and leaves out a portion. The profile covers over 8,000 clones, with 83% appearing a single time and 3% to 4% taken by the ten largest. This sample comprised bone marrow, obtained before or after starting hypomethylating agent treatment for myelodysplastic syndrome (not recorded which). The receptor source for this set is a human donor with myelodysplastic syndrome.

The rearrangement links TRBV6-1 to TRBJ1-5, with D uncertain. Germline V CDR1 and CDR2: MNHNS, SASEGT. The V end was cut by 7 bases, the J end by 4 bases, with 14 bases between. CDR3 length: 14 amino acids. For the CDR3, the DNA is TGTGCCAGCAATGACGAAAGCTATAATCAGCCCCAGCATTTT. Amino acid sequence: CASNDESYNQPQHF.

The chain links TRBV25-1 to TRBJ1-2; possibly TRBD1 for D (6 bases). Germline V gene sequence: CDR1 MGHDK, CDR2 SYGVNS. CDR3 length: 14 residues. V lost 4 bases and J 8 bases, leaving 17 bases between the germline ends. The CDR3 nucleotides are TGTGCCAGCAGTGGGGTCGGGGGGCCCCGGGGCTACACCTTC. This gives the protein CASSGVGGPRGYTF.

The V and J genes are TRBV6-5 and TRBJ2-7, with 7 bases matching TRBD1. Germline V lookup: CDR1 MNHEY, CDR2 SVGAGI. The CDR3 runs to 13 residues. Trimming at V came to 5 bases and at J to 3 bases, leaving 4 bases not matched to a gene. CDR3 region: CASSLGQIYEQYF. The CDR3 coding sequence is TGTGCCAGCAGTCTGGGACAGATCTACGAGCAGTACTTC.

This clone occurred a few times. The J gene is TRBJ1-4, the V gene TRBV30; 7 bases match TRBD1. The germline V gene encodes CDR1 GTSNPN and CDR2 SVGIG (reference sequence). The CDR3 is made up of 14 amino acids. Trimming removed 3 bases from V and 10 bases from J; junction bases left unmatched: 11. As DNA, the CDR3 is TGTGCCTGGAGCTTGACAGGGACAAGCGTAAAACTGTTTTTT. It translates to CAWSLTGTSVKLFF.

This chain links TRBV4-1 with TRBJ1-5, with TRBD1 matching 9 bases. With 3 bases clipped from V and 4 bases from J, the junction kept 4 bases outside the gene matches. The CDR3 covers 15 residues. Germline CDR1 and CDR2: MGHRA and YSYEKL. CDR3 sequence: CASSHTDRGNQPQHF. The CDR3, as DNA: TGCGCCAGCAGCCATACAGACAGGGGGAATCAGCCCCAGCATTTT.

The chain carries TRBV9 and TRBJ2-1; 9 bases fit TRBD2. CDR1 SGDLS and CDR2 YYNGEE come from the germline V gene. CDR3 length equals 14 residues. Germline trimming cut 3 bases from V and 9 bases from J; bases unmatched to any gene: 7. This chain's CDR3 is CASSAGLARTEQFF. CDR3 nucleotide sequence: TGTGCCAGCAGCGCGGGACTAGCTAGGACTGAGCAGTTCTTC. The full variable domain, its missing parts supplied by reference TRBV9 and TRBJ2-1, is DSGVTQTPKHLITATGQRVTLRCSPRSGDLSVYWYQQSLDQGLQFLIQYYNGEERAKGNILERFSAQQFPDLHSELNLSSLELGDSALYFCASSAGLARTEQFFGPGTRLTVL.

The chain is built from TRBV29-1 and TRBJ1-1; D might be TRBD1 (5 bases). V gave up 8 bases and J gave up 4 bases, with 23 bases separating them. Germline V gives CDR1 SQVTM, CDR2 ANQGSEA. CDR3 length equals 15 residues. CDR3 DNA: TGCAGCTACATTTTCCACGGGGCGAGGATCACTGAAGCTTTCTTT. It translates to CSYIFHGARITEAFF.

V and J are TRBV7-3 and TRBJ2-7, with TRBD2 matching over 7 bases. The CDR3 is 15 residues long. Germline CDR1 and CDR2: SGHTA and FQGTGA. The V segment lost 5 bases and the J segment 7 bases; nucleotides outside the gene matches: 14. CDR3 nucleotide sequence: TGTGCCAGCAGCCCGCACCCGGGAGGCGGGGGTGAGCAGTACTTC. Its protein is CASSPHPGGGGEQYF.

The chain has TRBV28 and TRBJ1-2; D is undetermined. CDR1 is MDHEN, CDR2 SYDVKM, per germline. Trimming took off 7 bases at V and 7 bases at J, with 16 bases between the two ends. CDR3 size: 13 residues. CDR3 coding DNA: TGTGCCAGCAACCTAAGGGAAAAGGGTGGCTACACCTTC. This encodes CASNLREKGGYTF.

The chain has TRBV30 and TRBJ1-3; 7 nucleotides align to TRBD1. V lost 2 bases and J lost 0; bases outside the gene matches: 4. Per the germline V gene, CDR1 is GTSNPN and CDR2 is SVGIG (reference sequence). This CDR3 contains 15 residues. The CDR3 bases are TGTGCCTGGAGTCCTACAGGGGACTCTGGAAACACCATATATTTT. As protein: CAWSPTGDSGNTIYF.

This rearrangement joins TRBV7-9 to TRBJ2-7; 9 nucleotides line up with TRBD1. Germline V lookup: CDR1 SEHNR, CDR2 FQNEAQ (reference sequence). With 5 bases clipped from V and 2 bases from J, the junction kept 4 bases outside the gene matches. The CDR3 is made up of 14 amino acids. Here the CDR3 reads CASSPGQGPYEQYF. CDR3 DNA: TGTGCCAGCAGCCCGGGACAGGGCCCCTACGAGCAGTACTTC.

V usage is TRBV5-1 and J usage is TRBJ2-6; 8 bases agree with TRBD1. This CDR3 region has 18 residues. CDR1 and CDR2 (germline): SGHRS, YFSETQ. Trimming took 0 bases from V and 2 from J; bases not matched to a gene: 7. The DNA for the CDR3 is TGCGCCAGCAGCTTGGTTTGGACAGGGCATCCTGGGGCCAACGTCCTGACTTTC. Residues: CASSLVWTGHPGANVLTF. Full variable domain (missing parts from reference TRBV5-1 and TRBJ2-6): KAGVTQTPRYLIKTRGQQVTLSCSPISGHRSVSWYQQTPGQGLQFLFEYFSETQRNKGNFPGRFSGRQFSNSRSEMNVSTLELGDSALYLCASSLVWTGHPGANVLTFGAGSRLTVL.

This rearrangement joins TRBV2 to TRBJ2-6, with D perhaps matching TRBD1 (8 bases). CDR1 is SNHLY, CDR2 FYNNEI, per germline. Trimming left V 4 bases short and J 1 base short, with 14 bases between. The CDR3 runs 17 residues. The CDR3 protein is CASSAGQGLSGANVLTF. Here the CDR3 DNA reads TGTGCCAGCAGTGCCGGACAGGGACTATCTGGGGCCAACGTCCTGACTTTC.

V and J are TRBV5-5 and TRBJ2-7, with D unclear. CDR3 length: 13 amino acids. The V gene's germline CDR1 is SGHKS and CDR2 YYEKEE (reference sequence). V was pared by 0 bases and J by 2 bases, with 6 bases between. The CDR3 here is CASSLGGPYEQYF. CDR3 in DNA: TGTGCCAGCAGCTTGGGAGGACCCTACGAGCAGTACTTC.

The gene calls are TRBV6-5 and TRBJ1-6; a possible D gene is TRBD1 (5 bases). V was clipped by 7 bases and J by 10 bases, with 17 bases between them. The CDR3 spans 14 residues. Per germline, CDR1 MNHEY and CDR2 SVGAGI. The CDR3 reads CASTLTERNSPLHF. In DNA form, the CDR3 reads TGTGCCAGCACCCTGACAGAACGAAACTCACCCCTCCACTTT.

Details on this clone: The same CDR3 can be traced to other DNA sequences in this sample. V gene TRBV4-1 combines with J gene TRBJ2-3; D perhaps matches TRBD1 (5 bases). This CDR3 spans 16 amino acids. Trimming cost V 0 bases and J 2 bases, with 12 bases left between them. Germline V gene data show CDR1 as MGHRA and CDR2 as YSYEKL. CDR3 bases: TGCGCCAGCAGCCAAGAAGGGCTCAGGGACACAGATACGCAGTATTTT. Its translation: CASSQEGLRDTDTQYF.

The chain carries TRBV10-3 and TRBJ1-1; D is unresolved. Germline lookup yields CDR1 ENHRY and CDR2 SYGVKD. V lost 6 bases, J lost 6 bases, and 14 bases lay in between. The CDR3 runs to 13 residues. CDR3 nucleotides: TGTGCCATCAGGGGAAGAGACGGAGCTGAAGCTTTCTTT. Protein product: CAIRGRDGAEAFF.

The chain carries TRBV10-1 and TRBJ2-3; 11 bases fit TRBD2. CDR3 size: 15 residues. The trim removed 4 bases at V and 4 bases at J, leaving 4 bases unmatched. Germline CDR1 reads WNHNN; CDR2 reads SYGVQD (reference sequence). CDR3 sequence (DNA): TGCGCCAGCAGTGTCTCGACTAGCGGGGCAGATACGCAGTATTTT. Protein product: CASSVSTSGADTQYF.

V and J are TRBV6-1 and TRBJ2-3, with TRBD2 as a possible D gene (5 bases). CDR1 and CDR2 from the germline V gene are MNHNS and SASEGT. The CDR3 has 13 residues. The V end was cut by 6 bases, the J end by 5 bases, with 12 bases between. CDR3 amino acids: CASRGPTRDTQYF. DNA of the CDR3: TGTGCCAGCAGAGGTCCTACTAGAGATACGCAGTATTTT.

V is TRBV10-3 and J is TRBJ1-4; 10 positions agree with TRBD1. V trimming: 5 bases; J trimming: 6 bases; junction bases outside the gene matches: 3. Germline V gene data show CDR1 as ENHRY and CDR2 as SYGVKD. This CDR3 spans 14 amino acids. The CDR3 loop reads CAISTGTGDEKLFF. The DNA of the CDR3 is TGTGCCATCAGTACCGGGACAGGGGATGAAAAACTGTTTTTT.

This chain uses TRBV19 with TRBJ2-3, with 8 nucleotides matching TRBD2. This CDR3 has 14 amino acids. Germline lookup yields CDR1 LNHDA and CDR2 SQIVND (reference sequence). V lost 7 bases, J lost 6 bases, and 9 bases stayed unmatched. CDR3 sequence (DNA): TGTGCCAGTACCGTCGGGGGGGCATCTGATACGCAGTATTTT. Its translation is CASTVGGASDTQYF.

In nucleotides, the CDR3 is TGTGCCAGCAGCCAGCTTAATACAGGCTCTGGAAACACCATATATTTT. Amino acids: CASSQLNTGSGNTIYF. The chain recombines TRBV7-9 with TRBJ1-3; maybe TRBD1 (5 bases). The germline V gene encodes CDR1 SEHNR and CDR2 FQNEAQ (reference sequence). The CDR3 has 16 residues. The V gene lost 5 bases and the J gene lost 0 bases, with 14 bases spanning the gap. The full variable domain, rest sourced from reference TRBV7-9 and TRBJ1-3, is DTGVSQNPRHKITKRGQNVTFRCDPISEHNRLYWYRQTLGQGPEFLTYFQNEAQLEKSRLLSDRFSAERPKGSFSTLEIQRTEQGDSAMYLCASSQLNTGSGNTIYFGEGSWLTVV.

The chain joins TRBV14 to TRBJ2-3; 7 nucleotides match TRBD2. Trimming cost V 3 bases and J 6 bases; bases outside gene matches: 21. Germline assignment: CDR1 SGHDN and CDR2 FVKESK. This CDR3 region has 19 residues. The CDR3 nucleotides are TGTGCCAGCAGCCAGAAGGCCTTGGGACTACCCGGAACATACGATACGCAGTATTTT. Amino acid sequence: CASSQKALGLPGTYDTQYF.